The 28 T cell receptor beta chains below were found in one sample sequenced in a study of cytomegalovirus exposure and HLA in healthy donors. PCR involved 60 Vbeta and 13 Jbeta primers. The method was immunoSEQ multiplex PCR; TCRdb's version includes in-frame clones alone and lacks a portion of them. The table has about 160,000 clones, roughly four fifths seen once. Sample: PBMCs. Receptors originate from a female donor in good health and CMV-seronegative.

The V and J genes are TRBV2 and TRBJ2-5, with D possibly being TRBD2 (6 bases). V was clipped by 7 bases and J by 1 base, with 16 bases between them. The germline V gene has CDR1 SNHLY and CDR2 FYNNEI. This CDR3 region has 15 residues. The CDR3 coding sequence is TGTGCCAGCAAAGGTCAGGCGGGACTCCAAGAGACCCAGTACTTC. This encodes CASKGQAGLQETQYF.

A few counts support this clone. The V and J genes are TRBV28 and TRBJ2-1; D possibly corresponds to TRBD1 (6 bases). This CDR3 comprises 14 residues. The germline V gene has CDR1 MDHEN and CDR2 SYDVKM. Trimming pared 6 bases from V and 1 base from J, leaving 10 bases between. The CDR3 DNA reads as TGTGCCAGCAGACACAGGGAGTCCTACAATGAGCAGTTCTTC. Its translation: CASRHRESYNEQFF.

V is TRBV7-9 and J is TRBJ1-1, with D possibly TRBD1 on 5 matching bases. The CDR3 length is 17 residues. Trimming cost V 5 bases and J 1 base, with 20 bases left between them. Germline V CDR1 and CDR2: SEHNR, FQNEAQ (reference sequence). In DNA form, the CDR3 reads TGTGCCAGCAGCGGAGGGACCGCCCTACGGAGGAACACTGAAGCTTTCTTT. Translating gives CASSGGTALRRNTEAFF.

The V call is TRBV7-9, the J call TRBJ2-1; no definite D call. Trimming pared 3 bases from V and 5 bases from J, leaving 17 bases between. CDR1 is SEHNR and CDR2 is FQNEAQ in the germline V gene (reference sequence). This CDR3 spans 16 amino acids. The CDR3 loop reads CASSFLSTITHNEQFF. The CDR3 DNA reads TGTGCCAGCAGCTTCTTGTCAACTATTACCCACAATGAGCAGTTCTTC. The full variable domain, rest sourced from reference TRBV7-9 and TRBJ2-1, is DTGVSQNPRHKITKRGQNVTFRCDPISEHNRLYWYRQTLGQGPEFLTYFQNEAQLEKSRLLSDRFSAERPKGSFSTLEIQRTEQGDSAMYLCASSFLSTITHNEQFFGPGTRLTVL.

This clone has just one count. The chain carries TRBV28 and TRBJ1-1, with D uncertain. Germline-derived CDR1 and CDR2 are MDHEN and SYDVKM. The CDR3 runs to 12 residues. V was cut by 5 bases and J by 8 bases, with 12 bases left in between. The CDR3 bases are TGTGCCAGCAGTCCCCTGGGAGGGGAAGCTTTCTTT. Its translation is CASSPLGGEAFF.

This clone was counted a few times. The chain joins TRBV5-6 to TRBJ2-7; D is unclear. Germline CDR1 SGHDT, CDR2 YYEEEE. This CDR3 region has 12 residues. The ends were cut back, 2 bases at V and 6 bases at J, with 9 bases in the middle. This CDR3 is CASSFSGTEQYF. The CDR3 DNA is TGTGCCAGCAGCTTTTCGGGTACCGAGCAGTACTTC.

The genes are TRBV4-2 and TRBJ1-2; the D is unclear. Trimming cost V 2 bases and J 2 bases, with 15 bases left between them. This CDR3 is built from 16 residues. Germline V lookup: CDR1 LGHNA, CDR2 YNFKEQ. CDR3 coding DNA: TGTGCCAGCAGCCAAAGATATGGTTCAGGAAACTATGGCTACACCTTC. The encoded protein is CASSQRYGSGNYGYTF.

The V gene is TRBV18, the J gene TRBJ1-1, with D tentatively TRBD1 (6 bases). The CDR3 is 17 amino acids. Trimming removed 0 bases at V and 4 bases at J, with 18 bases between. CDR1 and CDR2 from the germline V gene are KGHSH and LQKENI. The CDR3 DNA sequence: TGTGCCAGCTCACCACCGGGGGCGGCGGCCAGGGTCACTGAAGCTTTCTTT. Translation gives CASSPPGAAARVTEAFF.

The chain carries TRBV6-4 and TRBJ2-1; a weak D match, TRBD2 (5 bases). Germline V gene sequence: CDR1 MRHNA, CDR2 SNTAGT. Trimming took off 3 bases at V and 8 bases at J, with 17 bases between the two ends. The CDR3 contains 15 residues. The CDR3 region has the DNA TGTGCCAGCAGTGATGGGGAGACCGGCACCGATGAGCAGTTCTTC. It encodes CASSDGETGTDEQFF.

The CDR3 DNA follows: TGTGCCAGCAGCCAAGAGAGGGGGGAAAAACTGTTTTTT. Its protein is CASSQERGEKLFF. V gene TRBV4-2 combines with J gene TRBJ1-4, with D perhaps matching TRBD1 (6 bases). The CDR3 loop spans 13 amino acids. Trimming shortened V by 0 bases and J by 8 bases, and 7 bases separated the two germline ends. Germline V gives CDR1 LGHNA, CDR2 YNFKEQ.

V usage is TRBV28 and J usage is TRBJ2-1, with TRBD2 identical over 10 bases. V lost 6 bases, J lost 8 bases, and 19 bases stayed unmatched. Germline CDR1 is MDHEN and CDR2 is SYDVKM. The CDR3 contains 18 residues. CDR3 bases: TGTGCCAGCAGACGGGGGGGGAGGCTAGCGGGAGTAGTGCATGAGCAGTTCTTC. Translating gives CASRRGGRLAGVVHEQFF.

With respect to this clone: One junction end does not reproduce the germline sequence, and a read error may be involved. The chain carries TRBV9 and TRBJ2-2; TRBD1 agrees at 8 bases. CDR1 and CDR2 (germline): SGDLS, YYNGEE. This CDR3 comprises 16 residues. This chain's CDR3 is CAGSHRGVLSAGELFF. The CDR3 DNA reads as TGTGCCGGCAGCCACAGGGGGGTCCTCTCCGCCGGGGAGCTGTTTTTT.

The chain is built from TRBV19 and TRBJ2-1; TRBD2 matches 10 bases. Germline V gene lookup returns CDR1 LNHDA and CDR2 SQIVND (reference sequence). CDR3 length: 16 residues. Losses at the gene ends were 2 bases for V and 9 bases for J; bases not matched to a gene: 10. CDR3 region: CASSIRASGGHGEQFF. The CDR3 DNA reads as TGTGCCAGTAGTATAAGAGCTAGCGGGGGCCATGGTGAGCAGTTCTTC.

This sequence joins TRBV9 and TRBJ2-2; a possible D gene is TRBD1 (5 bases). This CDR3 region has 12 residues. Germline CDR1 SGDLS, CDR2 YYNGEE. V shed 3 bases and J shed 5 bases, with 5 bases lying between them. CDR3 nucleotide sequence: TGTGCCAGCAGCGAGGGGACCGGGGAGCTGTTTTTT. As protein: CASSEGTGELFF. Full variable domain (rest looked up from reference TRBV9 and TRBJ2-2): DSGVTQTPKHLITATGQRVTLRCSPRSGDLSVYWYQQSLDQGLQFLIQYYNGEERAKGNILERFSAQQFPDLHSELNLSSLELGDSALYFCASSEGTGELFFGEGSRLTVL.

The rearrangement joins TRBV5-1 to TRBJ2-2; the match to TRBD2 covers 10 bases. The ends lost 1 base at V and 5 bases at J; junction bases unmatched: 17. Germline CDR1 reads SGHRS; CDR2 reads YFSETQ. CDR3 length: 20 amino acids. Here the CDR3 DNA reads TGCGCCAGCAGCTTGATCGCCGGCTTAGCGGGAGGCCGGGGAACCGGGGAGCTGTTTTTT. It encodes CASSLIAGLAGGRGTGELFF.

V gene TRBV10-3 combines with J gene TRBJ2-1, with D perhaps TRBD2 (6 bases). The CDR3 extends over 12 amino acids. Trimming removed 6 bases from V and 7 bases from J, with 10 bases in between. CDR1 is ENHRY and CDR2 is SYGVKD in the germline V gene. For the CDR3, the DNA is TGTGCCATCAGCCCGGGACTTAATGAGCAGTTCTTC. Translating gives CAISPGLNEQFF.

The chain combines TRBV10-1 with TRBJ1-5; 12 bases are a match to TRBD1. The germline CDR1 and CDR2 sequences are WNHNN and SYGVQD (reference sequence). With V trimmed by 6 bases and J by 2 bases, 8 bases remained unmatched. This CDR3 spans 17 amino acids. CDR3 bases: TGCGCCAGCAGAGGGACAGGGGGCTTTAAGGGCAATCAGCCCCAGCATTTT. Amino acid sequence: CASRGTGGFKGNQPQHF.

This chain joins TRBV9 and TRBJ2-5, with D uncertain. V dropped 4 bases and J dropped 0 bases, with 10 bases sitting between them. Germline V gene sequence: CDR1 SGDLS, CDR2 YYNGEE. This CDR3 region has 14 residues. CDR3 bases: TGTGCCAGCAGCCCGAGGCCCGACCAAGAGACCCAGTACTTC. It translates to CASSPRPDQETQYF.

V gene TRBV7-9 combines with J gene TRBJ2-5, with TRBD1 matching 8 bases. Looked up from germline, CDR1 is SEHNR and CDR2 is FQNEAQ (reference sequence). The CDR3 length is 14 residues. Losses at the gene ends were 7 bases for V and 4 bases for J; bases not matched to a gene: 8. The CDR3 spells CASTAGQGRETQYF. CDR3 sequence (DNA): TGTGCCAGCACGGCTGGACAGGGAAGAGAGACCCAGTACTTC.

V usage is TRBV27 and J usage is TRBJ2-1, with 8 bases that match TRBD2. With 2 bases clipped from V and 5 bases from J, the junction kept 2 bases outside the gene matches. Per germline, CDR1 MNHEY and CDR2 SMNVEV (reference sequence). This CDR3 is built from 14 residues. CDR3 protein: CASSLLGGDNEQFF. Here the CDR3 DNA reads TGTGCCAGCAGTTTACTCGGGGGGGACAATGAGCAGTTCTTC.

In its sample, this clone was seen once. J is TRBJ1-2 and V is TRBV30; D is unclear. This CDR3 spans 13 amino acids. CDR1 and CDR2 from the germline V gene are GTSNPN and SVGIG (reference sequence). Between the trimmed V and J ends, which lost 4 bases and 3 bases, there was a span of 12 bases. DNA of the CDR3: TGTGCCTGGACTGGGAGGAACGACTATGGCTACACCTTC. It yields the protein CAWTGRNDYGYTF.

The chain links TRBV4-3 to TRBJ2-6; 10 positions match TRBD2. The V and J ends lost 0 bases and 1 base, in that order; junction bases with no gene match: 9. This CDR3 is built from 20 residues. CDR1 is LGHNA, CDR2 YSLEER, per germline. The CDR3 DNA sequence: TGCGCCAGCAGCCAAGATAATCTGCTAGCGGGAGAATCTGGGGCCAACGTCCTGACTTTC. It encodes CASSQDNLLAGESGANVLTF.

This sequence joins TRBV29-1 and TRBJ2-2; maybe TRBD1 (6 bases). This CDR3 has 14 amino acids. From germline, CDR1 is SQVTM and CDR2 ANQGSEA. The V end lost 5 bases, the J end lost 0 bases, and 10 bases lay between the germline ends. The CDR3 is CSVLQGTNTGELFF. The CDR3 DNA sequence: TGCAGCGTTCTACAGGGAACGAACACCGGGGAGCTGTTTTTT.

This clone was detected only a few times. This sequence joins TRBV18 and TRBJ2-7; TRBD1 matches 7 bases. V shed 3 bases, J shed 3 bases, and the junction held 5 bases outside the gene matches. Germline CDR1 is KGHSH and CDR2 is LQKENI. The CDR3 has 14 residues. The chain's CDR3 is CASSPGQPYYEQYF. In DNA, the CDR3 is TGTGCCAGCTCACCGGGACAGCCATACTACGAGCAGTACTTC.

This clone has a handful of counts. The gene calls are TRBV4-3 and TRBJ1-1; D gene unclear. Germline values: CDR1 LGHNA, CDR2 YSLEER. Trimming took 0 bases from V and 6 from J, leaving 11 bases between them. The CDR3 is 14 residues long. CDR3 DNA sequence: TGCGCCAGCAGCCAAGATATGGCAGGTCCTGAAGCTTTCTTT. Translated, it gives CASSQDMAGPEAFF.

The rearrangement links TRBV6-5 to TRBJ2-7; a possible D gene is TRBD2 (6 bases). The V and J ends lost 2 bases and 4 bases respectively, with 18 bases between them. Germline V CDR1 and CDR2: MNHEY, SVGAGI. The CDR3 loop spans 16 amino acids. The CDR3 nucleotides read TGTGCCAGCAGTTACGGGGGACTTGACGAAGGTTACGAGCAGTACTTC. Protein: CASSYGGLDEGYEQYF.

V and J are TRBV4-2 and TRBJ2-2, with D possibly TRBD1 on 6 matching bases. The CDR3 totals 16 residues. Germline lookup yields CDR1 LGHNA and CDR2 YNFKEQ. V was clipped by 0 bases and J by 8 bases, with 16 bases between them. For the CDR3, the DNA is TGTGCCAGCAGCCAAGAAGCCGGGACATCTGGGGGGGAGCTGTTTTTT. Its translation is CASSQEAGTSGGELFF.

The genes are TRBV6-1 and TRBJ1-2; 9 bases align to TRBD1. The germline CDR1 and CDR2 sequences are MNHNS and SASEGT. The CDR3 covers 14 residues. V was clipped by 6 bases and J by 4 bases; unmatched bases: 6. The CDR3 is CASRRQGGSYGYTF. In DNA form, the CDR3 reads TGTGCCAGCAGGAGACAGGGGGGCAGCTATGGCTACACCTTC.